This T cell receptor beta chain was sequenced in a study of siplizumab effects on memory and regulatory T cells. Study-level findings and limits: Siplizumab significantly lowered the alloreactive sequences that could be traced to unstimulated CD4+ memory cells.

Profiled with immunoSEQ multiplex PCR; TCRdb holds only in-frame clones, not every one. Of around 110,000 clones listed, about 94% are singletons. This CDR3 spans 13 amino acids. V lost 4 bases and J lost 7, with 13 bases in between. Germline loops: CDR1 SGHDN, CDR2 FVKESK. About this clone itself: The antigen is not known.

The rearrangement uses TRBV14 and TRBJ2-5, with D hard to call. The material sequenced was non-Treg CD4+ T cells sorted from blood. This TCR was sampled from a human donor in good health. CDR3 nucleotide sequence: TGTGCCAGCAGCCTACAGCCGGTGGGGACCCAGTACTTC. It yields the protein CASSLQPVGTQYF.